The clone carrying this TCR gamma chain was counted a few times. Antigen: not known. The CDR3 covers 11 residues. Germline V gene lookup returns CDR1 EGSTGY and CDR2 YDSYTSSV. Trimming removed 5 bases from V and 7 bases from J; junction bases left unmatched: 1. TCRdb re-called the PCR reads using CATT. The top ten clones hold roughly 3% of a sample with a few thousand gamma-chain clones, about 31% of them seen once. This sample is part of a study of human gamma delta and Vdelta1 T cells. Whole-study results and caveats: Polyclonal Delta One T cells reportedly showed broad cytotoxic targeting of acute myeloid leukemia.

This chain uses TRGV4 with TRGJP1. This TCR derives from a human donor in good health. The source material was Vdelta1 gamma-delta T cells from blood grown in culture (DOT cells). The CDR3 spells CATWGGWFKIF. CDR3 DNA sequence: TGTGCCACCTGGGGTGGTTGGTTCAAGATATTT.